This passage covers 16 T cell receptor beta chains from one sample sequenced in a study of T-cell memory formation after mild COVID-19. TCRdb reanalysed the 5' RACE reads using MiXCR and keeps one entry per CDR3 protein. There are roughly 510,000 distinct CDR3 sequences in the sample; about 18% occur only once, and about 8.1% lies in the top ten. The specimen was PBMCs or a T cell subset sorted from them (not recorded which). The receptors were sampled from an adult woman who had mild COVID-19 (a few samples of this study predate the infection). Cell type and time point are not known.

This clonotype has a handful of counts. This rearrangement joins TRBV7-8 to TRBJ1-5; TRBD1 might be the D (5 bases). The CDR3 is 14 residues long. Trimming pared 5 bases from V and 10 bases from J, leaving 18 bases between. Germline-derived CDR1 and CDR2 are SGHVS and FQNEAQ. CDR3 amino acids: CASSLGRGVGPQHF. CDR3 bases: TGTGCCAGCAGCCTGGGACGGGGTGTAGGACCCCAGCATTTT.

Ten or more counts support this clonotype. The chain joins TRBV4-2 to TRBJ1-2; D is unclear. V lost 0 bases and J lost 2, with 7 bases in between. The CDR3 is 14 amino acids. Germline assignment: CDR1 LGHNA and CDR2 YNFKEQ. CDR3 sequence (DNA): TGTGCCAGCAGCCAAGATTCAACAAACTATGGCTACACCTTC. This translates into CASSQDSTNYGYTF.

There are a few counts of this clonotype. This chain uses TRBV18 with TRBJ1-2; perhaps TRBD1 as D (6 bases). Trimming took off 1 base at V and 6 bases at J, with 15 bases between the two ends. The germline V gene encodes CDR1 KGHSH and CDR2 LQKENI. The CDR3 has 15 amino acids. The CDR3 DNA sequence: TGTGCCAGCTCACCACTGCAGGGGCCTCGGAATGGCTACACCTTC. Translation gives CASSPLQGPRNGYTF.

V is TRBV2 and J is TRBJ2-2; no reliable D call. Looked up from germline, CDR1 is SNHLY and CDR2 is FYNNEI. This CDR3 is 14 amino acids long. The germline V and J ends were trimmed by 7 bases and 6 bases, with 15 bases remaining between them. Here the CDR3 reads CASNEATVPGELFF. For the CDR3, the DNA is TGTGCCAGCAATGAGGCGACTGTGCCCGGGGAGCTGTTTTTT. The full variable domain, in which reference TRBV2 and TRBJ2-2 provide the parts outside the CDR3, is EPEVTQTPSHQVTQMGQEVILRCVPISNHLYFYWYRQILGQKVEFLVSFYNNEISEKSEIFDDQFSVERPDGSNFTLKIRSTKLEDSAMYFCASNEATVPGELFFGEGSRLTVL.

This clonotype was seen more than once but under ten times. The CDR3 region is CASRPTLRGVQETQYF. CDR3 sequence (DNA): TGTGCCAGCAGACCCACCCTACGGGGGGTCCAAGAGACCCAGTACTTC. V gene TRBV5-4 combines with J gene TRBJ2-5; TRBD2 agrees at 7 bases. There are 16 residues in the CDR3. Germline V lookup: CDR1 SGHNT, CDR2 YYREEE (reference sequence). V dropped 5 bases and J dropped 1; count of bases not matched to a gene: 11.

V and J are TRBV7-8 and TRBJ1-2; D unresolved. The CDR3 totals 18 residues. The V gene lost 7 bases and the J gene lost 4 bases, with 28 bases spanning the gap. Germline lookup yields CDR1 SGHVS and CDR2 FQNEAQ. CDR3 nucleotides: TGTGCCAGCAACTCAAACGAAGGCAGCTACCCACCTAGCTATGGCTACACCTTC. Amino acids: CASNSNEGSYPPSYGYTF.

This chain connects TRBV7-8 to TRBJ1-2; 8 bases match TRBD1. Trimming at V came to 6 bases and at J to 6 bases, leaving 9 bases not matched to a gene. CDR3 length: 14 residues. Germline-derived CDR1 and CDR2 are SGHVS and FQNEAQ. The CDR3: CASSLDRGDDGYTF. CDR3 coding DNA: TGTGCCAGCAGTCTCGACAGGGGTGACGATGGCTACACCTTC.

The chain couples TRBV7-2 to TRBJ2-2; D possibly corresponds to TRBD2 (6 bases). CDR3 length equals 15 residues. Germline V gene data show CDR1 as SGHTA and CDR2 as FQGNSA. V gave up 5 bases and J gave up 7 bases, with 17 bases separating them. CDR3 sequence reads: CASSLRVGGGGELFF. CDR3 DNA: TGTGCCAGCAGCCTCCGCGTCGGGGGAGGCGGGGAGCTGTTTTTT. The variable domain in full, completed from reference TRBV7-2 and TRBJ2-2, reads GAGVSQSPSNKVTEKGKDVELRCDPISGHTALYWYRQSLGQGLEFLIYFQGNSAPDKSGLPSDRFSAERTGGSVSTLTIQRTQQEDSAVYLCASSLRVGGGGELFFGEGSRLTVL.

The chain recombines TRBV29-1 with TRBJ2-2; TRBD1 agrees at 7 bases. The V segment lost 2 bases and the J segment 4 bases; nucleotides outside the gene matches: 10. The length of the CDR3 is 16 residues. Germline V gene lookup returns CDR1 SQVTM and CDR2 ANQGSEA. The CDR3 nucleotides read TGCAGCGTTGAATTCGGGACAGCATTTTCCACCGGGGAGCTGTTTTTT. Amino acids: CSVEFGTAFSTGELFF.

This rearrangement joins TRBV24-1 to TRBJ1-3; D is unresolved. Per the germline V gene, CDR1 is KGHDR and CDR2 is SFDVKD. Trimming pared 10 bases from V and 2 bases from J, leaving 14 bases between. This CDR3 has 14 residues. CDR3 amino acids: CATAPGSAGNTIYF. DNA for the CDR3: TGTGCCACGGCGCCTGGAAGCGCTGGAAACACCATATATTTT.

CDR3 in DNA: TGTGCCACCCTACAGGGCTCGTTCGGGGAGCAGTACTTC. Translating it yields CATLQGSFGEQYF. The chain is built from TRBV2 and TRBJ2-7; TRBD1 might be the D (6 bases). CDR3 length: 13 amino acids. CDR1 is SNHLY, CDR2 FYNNEI, per germline. V lost 10 bases and J 7 bases, leaving 20 bases between the germline ends.

V usage is TRBV11-3 and J usage is TRBJ2-7; no reliable D call. Per the germline V gene, CDR1 is SGHNT and CDR2 is YENEEA. Trimming removed 4 bases from V and 6 bases from J, with 10 bases in between. The CDR3 has 12 amino acids. Here the CDR3 reads CASSSHDIEQYF. DNA for the CDR3: TGTGCCAGCAGCTCACACGACATCGAGCAGTACTTC.

This clonotype was seen more than once but under ten times. The CDR3: CASSASGRGQDVTDTQYF. The CDR3 region has the DNA TGTGCCAGCAGCGCTAGCGGAAGGGGGCAAGACGTCACAGATACGCAGTATTTT. The chain recombines TRBV9 with TRBJ2-3, with D perhaps given as TRBD1 or TRBD2 (7 bases each). Germline V gene data show CDR1 as SGDLS and CDR2 as YYNGEE. This CDR3 spans 18 amino acids. V was cut by 3 bases and J by 2 bases, with 22 bases left in between.

This clonotype has more than one count but fewer than ten. The rearrangement links TRBV6-2 or TRBV6-3 to TRBJ2-1; TRBD1 aligns across 9 bases. J gave up 15 bases and V 6 bases, and 9 bases lay outside the gene matches. The CDR3 length is 12 residues. Germline values: CDR1 MNHEY, CDR2 SVGEGT. CDR3 nucleotides: TGTGCCAGCAGCAACCCCGGGACAGGGCCGTTCTTC. Residues: CASSNPGTGPFF.

The rearrangement uses TRBV7-8 and TRBJ1-1; 10 bases map to TRBD1. The V gene end was trimmed by 4 bases and the J gene end by 0 bases; junction bases not matched to a gene: 5. The CDR3 length is 16 residues. Germline loops: CDR1 SGHVS, CDR2 FQNEAQ. The CDR3 loop is CASSSGTGALNTEAFF. The CDR3 nucleotides read TGTGCCAGCAGCTCCGGGACAGGGGCCTTGAACACTGAAGCTTTCTTT.

V usage is TRBV20-1 and J usage is TRBJ1-5; weak D call: TRBD1 (5 bases). V lost 8 bases to trimming and J lost 0 bases, with 14 bases between them. This CDR3 region has 14 residues. Germline V gives CDR1 DFQATT, CDR2 SNEGSKA (reference sequence). The CDR3 here is CSPKGGHSNQPQHF. The CDR3 DNA is TGCAGTCCTAAGGGCGGACATAGCAATCAGCCCCAGCATTTT.